One sample yielded the 29 T cell receptor beta chains listed below, sequenced in a study of blood T cell repertoires in COVID-19. TCRdb's table, derived via immunoSEQ multiplex PCR, lists solely in-frame clones and lacks some. The repertoire consists of about 24,000 clones, with nearly 90% occurring once and the leading ten covering approximately 19%. Sequencing was performed on peripheral blood. The receptors stem from a human donor in a cohort sampled during active COVID-19.

The V gene is TRBV29-1, the J gene TRBJ2-3; a weak D match, TRBD1 (5 bases). Looked up from germline, CDR1 is SQVTM and CDR2 is ANQGSEA. The CDR3 is 12 amino acids. V was clipped by 7 bases and J by 1 base, with 9 bases between them. The CDR3 DNA reads TGCAGCGGCGCCAGGGGCACAGATACGCAGTATTTT. It translates to CSGARGTDTQYF.

CDR3 sequence (DNA): TGTGCCAGCAGTTTATGGGAGGTAGCGGGAAATGACACAGATACGCAGTATTTT. It codes for CASSLWEVAGNDTDTQYF. The chain combines TRBV28 with TRBJ2-3, with 8 positions matching TRBD2. Trimming removed 0 bases from V and 2 bases from J; junction bases left unmatched: 10. Germline V CDR1 and CDR2: MDHEN, SYDVKM. The CDR3 has 18 residues.

The chain recombines TRBV6-5 with TRBJ2-3; the match to TRBD2 covers 9 bases. Per germline, CDR1 MNHEY and CDR2 SVGAGI. V gave up 6 bases and J gave up 3 bases; unmatched junction bases: 7. This CDR3 is 15 amino acids long. CDR3 protein: CASSPGLARTDTQYF. The CDR3 DNA sequence: TGTGCCAGCAGCCCAGGACTAGCGAGGACAGATACGCAGTATTTT.

The chain is built from TRBV7-6 and TRBJ2-1; 13 nucleotides match TRBD2. CDR3 size: 15 residues. With 5 bases clipped from V and 9 bases from J, the junction kept 7 bases outside the gene matches. Germline CDR1 SGHVS, CDR2 FNYEAQ. In DNA form, the CDR3 reads TGTGCCAGCAGCGCGAGACTAGCGGGGGGTTTTGAGCAGTTCTTC. It specifies CASSARLAGGFEQFF.

This chain connects TRBV21-1 to TRBJ1-2; the D segment call TRBD1 is taken from the table without a DNA check. TRBV21-1 is listed as a pseudogene. The CDR3 length is 18 residues. CDR3 nucleotide sequence: TGTGCCAGCAGCAGCTCCGGGGCGCTAACAGGGGTTCTCTATGGCTACACCTTC. Translating gives CASSSSGALTGVLYGYTF.

This chain uses TRBV19 with TRBJ1-5, with a weak D call TRBD1 (6 bases). The V gene's germline CDR1 is LNHDA and CDR2 SQIVND (reference sequence). CDR3 length equals 15 residues. The V end lost 7 bases, the J end lost 5 bases, and 18 bases lay between the germline ends. The CDR3 DNA reads TGTGCCAGTACCGAGAAGGGCAGGGGCGATCAGCCCCAGCATTTT. Its protein is CASTEKGRGDQPQHF.

The rearrangement joins TRBV6-2 or TRBV6-3 to TRBJ2-3, with unresolved D. The germline V gene has CDR1 MNHEY and CDR2 SVGEGT. The CDR3 runs to 13 residues. V gave up 7 bases and J gave up 0 bases, with 8 bases separating them. The DNA for the CDR3 is TGTGCCAGCACCCCAGCTAGCACAGATACGCAGTATTTT. This translates into CASTPASTDTQYF.

This clone was observed once. This rearrangement joins TRBV18 to TRBJ1-2; no firm D call. V lost 2 bases and J lost 3, with 7 bases in between. CDR3 length: 13 residues. Germline CDR1 reads KGHSH; CDR2 reads LQKENI. CDR3 residues: CASSPAGYYGYTF. The CDR3 DNA sequence: TGTGCCAGCTCACCAGCAGGCTACTATGGCTACACCTTC.

The chain carries TRBV3-1 (or the pseudogene TRBV3-2) and TRBJ1-4, with a possible D match to TRBD1 (5 bases). Trimming left V 1 base short and J 4 bases short, with 16 bases between. The CDR3 totals 17 residues. Germline V lookup: CDR1 LGHDT, CDR2 YNNKEL (reference sequence). The CDR3 DNA follows: TGTGCCAGCAGCCAAGGACAGCTACGACCTAGTAATGAAAAACTGTTTTTT. Translating gives CASSQGQLRPSNEKLFF.

The J gene is TRBJ2-2, the V gene TRBV27; TRBD1 matches at 7 bases. Germline values: CDR1 MNHEY, CDR2 SMNVEV (reference sequence). This CDR3 has 14 amino acids. The V gene end was trimmed by 5 bases and the J gene end by 7 bases; junction bases not matched to a gene: 7. CDR3 DNA sequence: TGTGCCAGCAGTCCACTACAGGGGATCGGGGAGCTGTTTTTT. Translating it yields CASSPLQGIGELFF.

The genes are TRBV6-5 and TRBJ2-3; TRBD2 agrees at 8 bases. Germline-derived CDR1 and CDR2 are MNHEY and SVGAGI. The CDR3 covers 15 residues. J was trimmed by 2 bases and V by 4 bases; bases with no gene match: 5. The CDR3 here is CASSWRGDPTDTQYF. CDR3 sequence (DNA): TGTGCCAGCAGTTGGCGGGGGGACCCCACAGATACGCAGTATTTT.

The CDR3 loop reads CASTPQGSGNEKLFF. In DNA, the CDR3 is TGTGCCAGCACGCCCCAGGGGTCGGGGAATGAAAAACTGTTTTTT. The chain joins TRBV2 to TRBJ1-4; possible D gene TRBD1, 6 bases. Per the germline V gene, CDR1 is SNHLY and CDR2 is FYNNEI. This CDR3 has 15 residues. The germline V and J ends were trimmed by 7 bases and 5 bases, with 17 bases remaining between them. Complete variable domain (other parts from reference TRBV2 and TRBJ1-4): EPEVTQTPSHQVTQMGQEVILRCVPISNHLYFYWYRQILGQKVEFLVSFYNNEISEKSEIFDDQFSVERPDGSNFTLKIRSTKLEDSAMYFCASTPQGSGNEKLFFGSGTQLSVL.

The chain recombines TRBV3-1 (or the pseudogene TRBV3-2) with TRBJ2-7; TRBD2 agrees at 9 bases. The germline V gene encodes CDR1 LGHDT and CDR2 YNNKEL (reference sequence). The CDR3 is 15 residues long. V lost 5 bases and J lost 2; bases outside the gene matches: 7. The CDR3 DNA sequence: TGTGCCAGCAGCTCATTAGCGGGAGCGGCCTACGAGCAGTACTTC. Translation gives CASSSLAGAAYEQYF.

The chain uses TRBV5-5 and TRBJ1-1; the match to TRBD1 covers 9 bases. CDR3 length equals 16 residues. Germline V gene data show CDR1 as SGHKS and CDR2 as YYEKEE (reference sequence). Trimming at V came to 2 bases and at J to 5 bases, leaving 10 bases not matched to a gene. CDR3 nucleotides: TGTGCCAGCAGCTTCCACAGGGGGCCGAGAGGGACTGAAGCTTTCTTT. Amino acid sequence: CASSFHRGPRGTEAFF.

The count of this clone is one. This rearrangement joins TRBV7-9 to TRBJ1-1, with no clear D. The ends were cut back, 5 bases at V and 3 bases at J, with 10 bases in the middle. Per germline, CDR1 SEHNR and CDR2 FQNEAQ (reference sequence). The length of the CDR3 is 13 residues. The CDR3 DNA reads as TGTGCCAGCAGCCTCCTAGGCGACACTGAAGCTTTCTTT. This encodes CASSLLGDTEAFF.

The genes are TRBV7-2 and TRBJ1-1, with D hard to call. The CDR3 totals 13 residues. The V gene lost 1 base and the J gene lost 5 bases, with 8 bases spanning the gap. Germline V gene sequence: CDR1 SGHTA, CDR2 FQGNSA. The chain's CDR3 is CASSLGSETEAFF. DNA for the CDR3: TGTGCCAGCAGCTTAGGATCGGAGACTGAAGCTTTCTTT.

This chain connects TRBV20-1 to TRBJ1-1; weak D call: TRBD1 (6 bases). Germline V gene sequence: CDR1 DFQATT, CDR2 SNEGSKA (reference sequence). The CDR3 is made up of 11 amino acids. Trimming took 5 bases from V and 8 from J, leaving 12 bases between them. In DNA form, the CDR3 reads TGCAGTGCTCCCGGGACAAGCGAAGCTTTCTTT. This translates into CSAPGTSEAFF.

The rearrangement links TRBV5-1 to TRBJ2-3, with 10 bases identical to TRBD1. Unmatched junction bases numbered 6, after V lost 0 bases and J lost 5 bases. Germline-derived CDR1 and CDR2 are SGHRS and YFSETQ. The CDR3 is 16 amino acids. This CDR3 is CASSLAGTGVGDTQYF. CDR3 sequence (DNA): TGCGCCAGCAGCTTGGCCGGGACAGGGGTTGGAGATACGCAGTATTTT.

The J gene is TRBJ2-7, the V gene TRBV7-8, with TRBD2 matching over 8 bases. CDR3 length equals 15 residues. Germline V gene sequence: CDR1 SGHVS, CDR2 FQNEAQ. V lost 5 bases to trimming and J lost 1 base; unmatched junction nucleotides: 7. The CDR3 region is CASSLGGGASYEQYF. CDR3 nucleotide sequence: TGTGCCAGCAGCCTCGGGGGGGGCGCATCCTACGAGCAGTACTTC. Full variable domain (missing parts from reference TRBV7-8 and TRBJ2-7): GAGVSQSPRYKVAKRGQDVALRCDPISGHVSLFWYQQALGQGPEFLTYFQNEAQLDKSGLPSDRFFAERPEGSVSTLKIQRTQQEDSAVYLCASSLGGGASYEQYFGPGTRLTVT.

V usage is TRBV30 and J usage is TRBJ2-3, with D hard to call. This CDR3 contains 13 residues. CDR1 is GTSNPN and CDR2 is SVGIG in the germline V gene (reference sequence). With 2 bases removed from V and 1 base from J, the gap between germline ends came to 7 bases. In nucleotides, the CDR3 is TGTGCCTGGAGTACAGACCGCACAGATACGCAGTATTTT. Protein product: CAWSTDRTDTQYF.

The V gene is TRBV5-4, the J gene TRBJ2-3; possible D gene TRBD2, 6 bases. From germline, CDR1 is SGHNT and CDR2 YYREEE (reference sequence). V was trimmed by 2 bases and J by 2 bases, leaving 12 bases between them. The CDR3 is 15 residues long. The CDR3 DNA follows: TGTGCCAGCAGCTTACTAGCAGTTAACACAGATACGCAGTATTTT. Its translation: CASSLLAVNTDTQYF.

This sequence joins TRBV4-1 and TRBJ1-1, with 9 bases aligning to TRBD1. CDR1 and CDR2 from the germline V gene are MGHRA and YSYEKL. Germline trimming cut 4 bases from V and 5 bases from J; bases unmatched to any gene: 8. This CDR3 is 15 amino acids long. The chain's CDR3 is CASSRPGTGWTEAFF. CDR3 coding DNA: TGCGCCAGCAGCCGCCCTGGGACAGGGTGGACTGAAGCTTTCTTT.

The rearrangement joins TRBV5-4 to TRBJ2-5; D is unclear. Germline V lookup: CDR1 SGHNT, CDR2 YYREEE (reference sequence). The CDR3 is 12 amino acids. V lost 4 bases to trimming and J lost 3 bases, with 7 bases between them. CDR3: CASSRPEETQYF. The CDR3 coding sequence is TGTGCCAGCAGCCGCCCGGAAGAGACCCAGTACTTC.

This CDR3 is CASSGNPDRSYEQYF. The DNA of the CDR3 is TGCGCCAGCAGCGGGAACCCCGACAGATCCTACGAGCAGTACTTC. This rearrangement joins TRBV4-1 to TRBJ2-7; a possible D gene is TRBD1 (5 bases). The CDR3 length is 15 residues. CDR1 and CDR2 (germline): MGHRA, YSYEKL. Trimming took off 5 bases at V and 1 base at J, with 15 bases between the two ends.

The chain employs TRBV18 and TRBJ2-7; unclear D gene. This CDR3 has 13 amino acids. Germline CDR1 and CDR2: KGHSH and LQKENI. Trimming removed 8 bases at V and 5 bases at J, with 16 bases between. CDR3 residues: CASPQEDEDEQYF. CDR3 in DNA: TGTGCCAGCCCCCAAGAGGATGAAGACGAGCAGTACTTC.

This clone was detected a few times. V usage is TRBV25-1 and J usage is TRBJ1-6, with a tentative D call TRBD1 (5 bases). This CDR3 has 14 residues. The V end was cut by 8 bases, the J end by 9 bases, with 17 bases between. Germline assignment: CDR1 MGHDK and CDR2 SYGVNS. This CDR3 reads CASQEGHPASPLHF. The CDR3 DNA sequence: TGTGCCAGCCAGGAAGGACACCCGGCTTCACCCCTCCACTTT.

This clone came up a few times. The chain joins TRBV7-9 to TRBJ2-7; the match to TRBD2 covers 9 bases. CDR1 and CDR2 (germline): SEHNR, FQNEAQ (reference sequence). Losses at the gene ends were 1 base for V and 2 bases for J; bases not matched to a gene: 3. This CDR3 spans 15 amino acids. Here the CDR3 DNA reads TGTGCCAGCAGCTTAGGCGCTAGCGGGGCCTACGAGCAGTACTTC. Protein: CASSLGASGAYEQYF.

CDR3 protein: CASSPGTPMLPQHF. CDR3 DNA sequence: TGTGCCAGCAGCCCCGGGACACCAATGCTGCCCCAGCATTTT. The chain couples TRBV7-2 to TRBJ1-5; the D gene is possibly TRBD1 (6 bases). The germline V gene encodes CDR1 SGHTA and CDR2 FQGNSA. This CDR3 contains 14 residues. The V end was cut by 5 bases, the J end by 9 bases, with 17 bases between.

This chain connects TRBV5-1 to TRBJ1-2; no definite D call. The V and J ends lost 0 bases and 8 bases respectively, with 14 bases between them. Germline V gene lookup returns CDR1 SGHRS and CDR2 YFSETQ. This CDR3 is built from 14 residues. The CDR3 bases are TGCGCCAGCAGCTTGGACAGTCGGCGCCTCGGCTACACCTTC. Its protein is CASSLDSRRLGYTF.